This T cell receptor (beta chain) emerged from a study of identical twins. This clonotype was detected a few times. Antigen specificity is unknown. MiXCR, run by TCRdb on the 5' RACE reads, gives a single entry per CDR3 protein. The data contain approximately 630,000 distinct CDR3 sequences, about 7% of them singletons. The study's findings and limits: Low generation probability was overrepresented in out-of-frame alpha sequences shared by twins. The authors noted that invariant MAIT and iNKT cells could partly confound zero-insertion analyses. There were fewer insertions in abundant cord blood beta clonotypes, but memory repertoires showed no such pattern.

The CDR3 is 17 amino acids. These same data were also listed under a study on yellow fever vaccine responses in identical twins.

The chain employs TRBV21-1 and TRBJ2-5; the D call of TRBD1 is as the table states it, not checked on the DNA. TRBV21-1 is labeled a pseudogene. The source of this sequence is a woman younger than 35 in good health. The sample was PBMCs. CDR3 amino acids: CASSKTRDRGNQETQYF. The CDR3 DNA reads TGTGCCAGCAGCAAGACACGAGACAGGGGGAACCAAGAGACCCAGTACTTC.